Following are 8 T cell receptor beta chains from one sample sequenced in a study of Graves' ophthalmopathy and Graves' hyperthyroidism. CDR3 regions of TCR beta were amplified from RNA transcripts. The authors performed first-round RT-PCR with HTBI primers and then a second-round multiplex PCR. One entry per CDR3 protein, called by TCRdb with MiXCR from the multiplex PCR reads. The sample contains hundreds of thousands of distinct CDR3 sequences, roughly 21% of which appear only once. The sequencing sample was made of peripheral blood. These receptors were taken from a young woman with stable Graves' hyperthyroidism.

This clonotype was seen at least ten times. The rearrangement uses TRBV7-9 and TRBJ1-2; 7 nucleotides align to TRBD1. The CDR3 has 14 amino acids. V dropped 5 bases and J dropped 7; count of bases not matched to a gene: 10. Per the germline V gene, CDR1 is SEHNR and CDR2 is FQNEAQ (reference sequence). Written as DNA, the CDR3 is TGTGCCAGCAGCCATGCAGGGGGACGGTTTGGCTACACCTTC. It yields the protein CASSHAGGRFGYTF.

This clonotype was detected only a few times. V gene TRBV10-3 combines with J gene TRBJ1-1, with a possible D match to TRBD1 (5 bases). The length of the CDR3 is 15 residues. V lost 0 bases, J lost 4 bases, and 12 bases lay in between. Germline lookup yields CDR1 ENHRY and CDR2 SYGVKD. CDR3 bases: TGTGCCATCAGTGAGTCAGGCAGGGCAGGCACTGAAGCTTTCTTT. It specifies CAISESGRAGTEAFF.

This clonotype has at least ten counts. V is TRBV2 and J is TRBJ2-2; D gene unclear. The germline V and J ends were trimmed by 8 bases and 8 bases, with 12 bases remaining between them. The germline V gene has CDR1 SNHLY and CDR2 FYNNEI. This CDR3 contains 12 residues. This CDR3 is CASWDIWGELFF. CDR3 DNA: TGTGCCAGCTGGGATATTTGGGGGGAGCTGTTTTTT.

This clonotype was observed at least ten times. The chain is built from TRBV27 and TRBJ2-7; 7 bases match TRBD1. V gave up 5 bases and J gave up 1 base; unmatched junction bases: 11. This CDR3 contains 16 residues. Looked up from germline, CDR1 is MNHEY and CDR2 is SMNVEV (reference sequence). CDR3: CASSTYGTATSYEQYF. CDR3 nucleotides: TGTGCCAGCAGTACTTACGGGACAGCGACTTCCTACGAGCAGTACTTC.

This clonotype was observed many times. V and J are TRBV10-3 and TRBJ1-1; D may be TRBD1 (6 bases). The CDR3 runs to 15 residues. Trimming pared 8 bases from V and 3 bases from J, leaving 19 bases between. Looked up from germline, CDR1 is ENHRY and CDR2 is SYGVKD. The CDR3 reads CAIADLGGSYTEAFF. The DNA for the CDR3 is TGTGCCATCGCCGACTTGGGGGGCTCGTACACTGAAGCTTTCTTT.

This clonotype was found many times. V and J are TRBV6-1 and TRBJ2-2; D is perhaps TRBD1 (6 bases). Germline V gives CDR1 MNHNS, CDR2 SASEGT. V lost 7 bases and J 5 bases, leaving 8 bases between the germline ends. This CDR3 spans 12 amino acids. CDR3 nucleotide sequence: TGTGCCAGCAATACAGGGACCGGGGAGCTGTTTTTT. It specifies CASNTGTGELFF.

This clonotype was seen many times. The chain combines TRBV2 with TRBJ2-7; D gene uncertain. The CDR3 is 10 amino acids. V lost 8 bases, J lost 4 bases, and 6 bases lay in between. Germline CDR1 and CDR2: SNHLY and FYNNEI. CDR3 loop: CASFLYEQYF. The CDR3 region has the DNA TGTGCCAGCTTCTTATACGAGCAGTACTTC.

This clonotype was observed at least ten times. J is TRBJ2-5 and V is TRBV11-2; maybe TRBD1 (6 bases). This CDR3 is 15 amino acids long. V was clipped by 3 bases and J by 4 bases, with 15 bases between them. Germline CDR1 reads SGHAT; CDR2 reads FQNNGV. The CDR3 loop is CASSFGQKVRETQYF. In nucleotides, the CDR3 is TGTGCCAGCAGCTTCGGACAGAAAGTTAGAGAGACCCAGTACTTC.